These T cell receptor beta chains were read from a single sample in a study of cytomegalovirus exposure and HLA in healthy donors. This table comes from immunoSEQ multiplex PCR, and its TCRdb copy is limited to in-frame clones, with some not included. Of 87,000 or so clones in the sample, about 7.6% were seen once. The sample comprised PBMCs. The receptors stem from a man aged 50 to 59 in good health and CMV-seronegative. Both conserved end residues are trimmed from each CDR3.

V,CDR3
TRBV10-3,AISESPGGVGQPQH
TRBV5-1,ASRSVLAGAYEQY
TRBV7-3,ASSSSASNTEAF
TRBV6-5,ASRTGGNTIY
TRBV18,ASSPQRDYNEQF
TRBV11-2,ASSFSGGNTGELF
TRBV6-1,ASADRVPVNTEAF
TRBV5-1,ASSLRGLVTDTQY
TRBV2,ASSRDRGLGEQY
TRBV4-1,ASSPAPGLIILGDEQF
TRBV5-4,ASTRPGYTGELF
TRBV5-1,ASTREGGYNEQF
TRBV6-6,ASSLDRTDTQY
TRBV7-8,ASSLVTGTDYEQY
TRBV30,ALLQLLRGENTEAF
TRBV28,ASIMGGNQPQH
TRBV7-8,ASSLVGGTSTDTQY
TRBV18,ASSGTTTNEKLF
TRBV30,AWSVIWGGGSGDTQY
TRBV6-1,ASRLGGGETQY
TRBV28,ASSLEGTNYGYT
TRBV6-4,ASSESESYTQY
TRBV10-3,ATVPGLHSYEQY
TRBV6-1,ASSDGAGSGQPQH
TRBV4-2,ASSQEGSGRGNEQF
TRBV2,ASSGSGGPGETQY
TRBV5-1,ASRQGRMVDTEAF
TRBV28,ASTRAASGSDEQY
TRBV19,ASSIGLAGKYTQY
TRBV5-6,ASSWGAADTQY
TRBV30,AWSALDSLYQPQH